The 30 T cell receptor beta chains below were found in one sample sequenced in a study of blood T cell repertoires in COVID-19. Some clones are missing from TCRdb's copy, which holds only in-frame ones; the method was immunoSEQ multiplex PCR. The repertoire holds tens of thousands of clones, with 84% as singletons. Sequencing was performed on peripheral blood. These receptors were taken from a man aged 50 or older with active or convalescent COVID-19.

The J gene is TRBJ1-1, the V gene TRBV29-1, with D hard to call. V was trimmed by 4 bases and J by 1 base, leaving 10 bases between them. There are 13 residues in the CDR3. The V gene's germline CDR1 is SQVTM and CDR2 ANQGSEA. CDR3 sequence: CSVGHPGNTEAFF. The CDR3 nucleotides are TGCAGCGTTGGTCACCCGGGGAACACTGAAGCTTTCTTT.

The rearrangement links TRBV12-3 or TRBV12-4 to TRBJ2-5; D gene uncertain. V dropped 8 bases and J dropped 5 bases, with 6 bases sitting between them. The length of the CDR3 is 10 residues. CDR3 DNA sequence: TGTGCCAGCGCGGCGGAGACCCAGTACTTC. It translates to CASAAETQYF.

The table lists this clone with a count of one. This chain uses TRBV15 with TRBJ1-5; 7 nucleotides align to TRBD1. CDR1 is LNHNV, CDR2 YYDKDF, per germline (reference sequence). V lost 1 base to trimming and J lost 6 bases; unmatched junction nucleotides: 9. The CDR3 covers 16 residues. CDR3 in DNA: TGTGCCACCAGCAGAGGGGGGAGCAGGGGGACTCAGCCCCAGCATTTT. Translation gives CATSRGGSRGTQPQHF.

This clone has just a few counts. The rearrangement joins TRBV10-1 to TRBJ2-2; 13 positions agree with TRBD2. V lost 6 bases, J lost 6 bases, and 7 bases stayed unmatched. The germline V gene has CDR1 WNHNN and CDR2 SYGVQD (reference sequence). This CDR3 spans 16 amino acids. The CDR3 DNA is TGCGCCAGCAGCCAGGGACTAGCGGGGCCCTCCGGGGAGCTGTTTTTT. Protein: CASSQGLAGPSGELFF.

This clone was observed a single time. V is TRBV24-1 and J is TRBJ2-2; 10 bases fit TRBD1. The germline V gene encodes CDR1 KGHDR and CDR2 SFDVKD. The CDR3 extends over 17 amino acids. V gave up 2 bases and J gave up 4 bases; unmatched junction bases: 6. The CDR3 loop is CATSDSPGTGVTGELFF. The CDR3 DNA follows: TGTGCCACCAGTGATTCGCCCGGGACAGGGGTCACCGGGGAGCTGTTTTTT.

This chain uses TRBV5-4 with TRBJ2-5; 9 positions match TRBD2. The CDR3 runs to 15 residues. Germline values: CDR1 SGHNT, CDR2 YYREEE (reference sequence). Trimming removed 4 bases from V and 4 bases from J; junction bases left unmatched: 8. Here the CDR3 reads CASSRAGGRRETQYF. The DNA for the CDR3 is TGTGCCAGCAGCCGAGCGGGGGGCCGGAGAGAGACCCAGTACTTC.

V gene TRBV6-5 combines with J gene TRBJ2-7; TRBD2 might be the D (6 bases). This CDR3 has 13 residues. Germline CDR1 is MNHEY and CDR2 is SVGAGI. Trimming stripped 10 bases from V and 1 base from J, with 14 bases between. CDR3 sequence reads: CATEWGVSYEQYF. CDR3 nucleotide sequence: TGTGCCACCGAGTGGGGGGTTTCCTACGAGCAGTACTTC.

The chain combines TRBV19 with TRBJ2-3, with a tentative D call TRBD2 (6 bases). V dropped 3 bases and J dropped 4 bases, with 11 bases sitting between them. Germline V CDR1 and CDR2: LNHDA, SQIVND (reference sequence). This CDR3 region has 14 residues. The CDR3 region is CASSIRRESDTQYF. For the CDR3, the DNA is TGTGCCAGTAGTATCCGGAGGGAATCAGATACGCAGTATTTT.

As regards this clone: Its ends do not fully match the called genes, so a read error is possible. Within the sample, other DNA sequences also encode this same CDR3. The chain carries TRBV11-3 and TRBJ2-7; 8 positions agree with TRBD1. The CDR3 extends over 14 amino acids. Germline loops: CDR1 SGHNT, CDR2 YENEEA. CDR3 sequence reads: CASSHDRGEGEQYF. The DNA for the CDR3 is TGTGCCAGCAGCCACGACAGGGGCGAGGGCGAGCAGTACTTT.

This rearrangement joins TRBV7-5 to TRBJ2-7; no DNA check was done on the table's D call, TRBD1. TRBV7-5 is a recognized pseudogene. The CDR3 has 15 amino acids. CDR3: CVRSSEQGWTSEQYF. CDR3 bases: TGTGTCAGAAGCTCAGAACAGGGCTGGACCTCCGAGCAGTACTTC.

The chain is built from TRBV5-4 and TRBJ2-7; maybe TRBD2 (5 bases). The V end was cut by 3 bases, the J end by 0 bases, with 10 bases between. CDR1 SGHNT and CDR2 YYREEE come from the germline V gene (reference sequence). The CDR3 is 14 residues long. CDR3 in DNA: TGTGCCAGCAGCTCGGGGTCTCTCTCCTACGAGCAGTACTTC. This translates into CASSSGSLSYEQYF.

The chain links TRBV14 to TRBJ2-7; 7 bases align to TRBD1. Germline V gives CDR1 SGHDN, CDR2 FVKESK. The CDR3 is 14 residues long. The V and J ends lost 3 bases and 3 bases, in that order; junction bases with no gene match: 5. The CDR3, as DNA: TGTGCCAGCAGCCAGCTGACAGGGAACTACGAGCAGTACTTC. It is translated as CASSQLTGNYEQYF.

This rearrangement joins TRBV23-1 to TRBJ1-1; the match to TRBD1 covers 8 bases. TRBV23-1 is an open reading frame whose function is uncertain. The J segment lost 0 bases and the V segment lost 2 bases, leaving 11 bases of the junction unmatched. This CDR3 has 18 amino acids. In DNA form, the CDR3 reads TGCGCCAGCAGTCAAACCGAAGGACAGGGAGGATTGAACACTGAAGCTTTCTTT. Translating it yields CASSQTEGQGGLNTEAFF.

The gene calls are TRBV6-5 and TRBJ2-3; 8 bases are shared with TRBD2. Looked up from germline, CDR1 is MNHEY and CDR2 is SVGAGI. V lost 4 bases to trimming and J lost 1 base; unmatched junction nucleotides: 4. This CDR3 is built from 15 residues. In DNA form, the CDR3 reads TGTGCCAGCAGTTCTGCGGGGGGAGGCACAGATACGCAGTATTTT. It encodes CASSSAGGGTDTQYF.

The chain uses TRBV7-9 and TRBJ2-7; tentatively, D is TRBD2 (5 bases). The germline V gene encodes CDR1 SEHNR and CDR2 FQNEAQ (reference sequence). This CDR3 spans 14 amino acids. Trimming removed 5 bases at V and 5 bases at J, with 16 bases between. This CDR3 is CASSPEVAGHEQYF. The DNA for the CDR3 is TGTGCCAGCAGCCCGGAAGTCGCGGGCCACGAGCAGTACTTC. The variable domain in full, completed from reference TRBV7-9 and TRBJ2-7, reads DTGVSQNPRHKITKRGQNVTFRCDPISEHNRLYWYRQTLGQGPEFLTYFQNEAQLEKSRLLSDRFSAERPKGSFSTLEIQRTEQGDSAMYLCASSPEVAGHEQYFGPGTRLTVT.

The V call is TRBV27, the J call TRBJ2-5; a weak D match, TRBD2 (6 bases). The CDR3 is 16 amino acids. CDR1 and CDR2 from the germline V gene are MNHEY and SMNVEV (reference sequence). V gave up 5 bases and J gave up 2 bases, with 18 bases separating them. CDR3 protein: CASSQLLGLTQETQYF. The CDR3, as DNA: TGTGCCAGCAGTCAACTACTTGGACTAACTCAAGAGACCCAGTACTTC.

This clone was picked up a small number of times. The CDR3 reads CASSLGVNTEAFF. The CDR3 DNA is TGTGCCAGCAGCCTGGGAGTGAACACTGAAGCTTTCTTT. J is TRBJ1-1 and V is TRBV6-5; D not certain. V shed 6 bases and J shed 0 bases, with 8 bases lying between them. The CDR3 is made up of 13 amino acids. CDR1 and CDR2 (germline): MNHEY, SVGAGI.

This clone has just one count. This sequence joins TRBV4-2 and TRBJ1-4; D perhaps matches TRBD1 (6 bases). The germline gives CDR1 LGHNA, CDR2 YNFKEQ. V was cut by 3 bases and J by 4 bases, with 12 bases left in between. This CDR3 spans 15 amino acids. The CDR3 coding sequence is TGTGCCAGCAGCCAGCCAGGGGCAAGTAATGAAAAACTGTTTTTT. Translating gives CASSQPGASNEKLFF.

The chain is built from TRBV4-1 and TRBJ1-1, with D uncertain. V lost 1 base and J 5 bases, leaving 20 bases between the germline ends. CDR3 length equals 17 residues. The V gene's germline CDR1 is MGHRA and CDR2 YSYEKL. This chain's CDR3 is CASSQGNTAGTKTEAFF. The CDR3 region has the DNA TGCGCCAGCAGCCAAGGTAACACAGCGGGCACCAAAACTGAAGCTTTCTTT.

The chain uses TRBV27 and TRBJ1-2; 7 positions match TRBD1. The CDR3 has 17 amino acids. With V trimmed by 2 bases and J by 4 bases, 13 bases remained unmatched. Germline V CDR1 and CDR2: MNHEY, SMNVEV (reference sequence). The chain's CDR3 is CASSLRSSGTVTYGYTF. CDR3 bases: TGTGCCAGCAGTTTAAGGTCCTCCGGGACAGTTACCTATGGCTACACCTTC.

The chain couples TRBV30 to TRBJ2-1; a weak D match, TRBD2 (7 bases). The CDR3 runs 10 residues. V was trimmed by 8 bases and J by 10 bases, leaving 12 bases between them. Germline V lookup: CDR1 GTSNPN, CDR2 SVGIG (reference sequence). This chain's CDR3 is CARGALEQFF. CDR3 in DNA: TGTGCCCGGGGGGCCTTGGAGCAGTTCTTC.

The chain links TRBV18 to TRBJ1-5; 10 nucleotides agree with TRBD1. Germline CDR1 reads KGHSH; CDR2 reads LQKENI. V lost 6 bases to trimming and J lost 7 bases; unmatched junction nucleotides: 9. The CDR3 sequence is 15 residues long. The chain's CDR3 is CASSLTGTGVQPQHF. CDR3 sequence (DNA): TGTGCCAGCTCCCTAACCGGGACAGGGGTCCAGCCCCAGCATTTT.

The chain links TRBV6-5 to TRBJ2-2, with 7 positions matching TRBD2. Per germline, CDR1 MNHEY and CDR2 SVGAGI. Trimming at V came to 4 bases and at J to 7 bases, leaving 6 bases not matched to a gene. This CDR3 has 14 amino acids. CDR3 residues: CASSSPGLVGELFF. In nucleotides, the CDR3 is TGTGCCAGCAGTTCCCCCGGACTAGTCGGGGAGCTGTTTTTT.

The rearrangement links TRBV19 to TRBJ1-1; 7 positions match TRBD1. The germline V gene encodes CDR1 LNHDA and CDR2 SQIVND (reference sequence). With V trimmed by 3 bases and J by 6 bases, 7 bases remained unmatched. The CDR3 has 14 amino acids. CDR3 in amino acids: CASSIQGVGAEAFF. The CDR3 DNA follows: TGTGCCAGTAGTATTCAGGGGGTAGGGGCTGAAGCTTTCTTT.

J is TRBJ2-5 and V is TRBV12-3 or TRBV12-4; a weak D match, TRBD2 (5 bases). Deletions cut 2 bases from V and 5 bases from J, with 9 bases between. CDR3 length: 13 amino acids. CDR3 sequence reads: CASSLLGGETQYF. In DNA, the CDR3 is TGTGCCAGCAGTTTACTGGGCGGGGAGACCCAGTACTTC.

CDR3 coding DNA: TGTGCCAGCGGACTATTCGCCGGGGAGCTGTTTTTT. This codes for CASGLFAGELFF. V and J are TRBV6-5 and TRBJ2-2; possible D gene TRBD2, 6 bases. From germline, CDR1 is MNHEY and CDR2 SVGAGI. This CDR3 is 12 amino acids long. V was clipped by 8 bases and J by 6 bases, with 10 bases between them.

The chain has TRBV5-1 and TRBJ2-5; 11 nucleotides line up with TRBD2. The ends lost 0 bases at V and 6 bases at J; junction bases unmatched: 4. The CDR3 spans 15 residues. Germline CDR1 SGHRS, CDR2 YFSETQ. The CDR3 is CASSLVAGGRKTQYF. The CDR3 nucleotides read TGCGCCAGCAGCTTGGTAGCGGGGGGGAGGAAGACCCAGTACTTC.

The chain employs TRBV18 and TRBJ1-3, with D hard to call. The V end lost 6 bases, the J end lost 0 bases, and 12 bases lay between the germline ends. The germline V gene encodes CDR1 KGHSH and CDR2 LQKENI. This CDR3 comprises 15 residues. This CDR3 is CASSPGTSSGNTIYF. The DNA for the CDR3 is TGTGCCAGCTCGCCTGGTACAAGCTCTGGAAACACCATATATTTT.

This sequence joins TRBV2 and TRBJ2-7, with 8 bases identical to TRBD2. From germline, CDR1 is SNHLY and CDR2 FYNNEI. The length of the CDR3 is 16 residues. V shed 1 base and J 2 bases; nucleotides not matched to a gene: 7. CDR3 nucleotides: TGTGCCAGCAGTGAAGGAGGCGGGGGGCCCACCTACGAGCAGTACTTC. Protein: CASSEGGGGPTYEQYF.

This clone was detected once. This rearrangement joins TRBV10-3 to TRBJ1-3; D remains unclear. CDR1 and CDR2 from the germline V gene are ENHRY and SYGVKD. The germline V and J ends were trimmed by 0 bases and 1 base, with 7 bases remaining between them. The CDR3 consists of 15 residues. The CDR3 sequence is CAISESGSSGNTIYF. The CDR3 DNA reads as TGTGCCATCAGTGAGTCCGGGTCTTCTGGAAACACCATATATTTT.